These T cell receptor beta chains were read from a single sample in a study of CD8+CD57+ T cells in acquired aplastic anemia. TCRdb reanalysed the reads using MiXCR and keeps one entry per CDR3 protein. Of 60,000 to 75,000 distinct CDR3 sequences listed, about 56% were seen once; the top ten hold less than 2.5%. The sequencing sample was made of sorted CD4+, CD8+, or CD8+CD57+ T cells (not recorded which) from PBMCs. The receptor set was obtained from a human donor in good health, serving as a control. The CDR3 runs from the conserved cysteine through the conserved F or W. A D gene is named only where the DNA matches it firmly. Size is omitted from some rows. Given values are once, few, many or a class for expanded clones.

clone size	D gene	V gene	J gene	CDR3 DNA	CDR3 protein
many	-	TRBV6-1	TRBJ2-1	TGTGCCGGAGTAAAAGGCAGGGAAGACAATGAGCAGTTCTTC	CAGVKGREDNEQFF
-	TRBD1	TRBV18	TRBJ1-3	TGTGCCAGCTCACCCGCAGGGGGTTCGAACACCATATATTTT	CASSPAGGSNTIYF
-	-	TRBV7-6	TRBJ2-1	TGTGCCAGCAGTCCCGTGACAGACAATGAGCAGTTCTTC	CASSPVTDNEQFF
many	-	TRBV19	TRBJ2-2	TGTGCCAGTAGTATAGAACCGCAGGGAACCGGGGAGCTGTTTTTT	CASSIEPQGTGELFF
many	-	TRBV11-2	TRBJ1-6	TGTGCCAGCAGCTTAATGCATGGGGGACTTCTATATTCACCCCTCCACTTT	CASSLMHGGLLYSPLHF
many	TRBD1	TRBV5-1	TRBJ1-5	TGCGCCAGCAGCTTGGGGACAGGGGGTAGCCAGCCCCAGCATTTT	CASSLGTGGSQPQHF
-	TRBD2	TRBV20-1	TRBJ2-7	TGCAGTGCTAGTACCCCTAGCGGGAGGAGCTCCTACGAGCAGTACTTC	CSASTPSGRSSYEQYF
-	TRBD1	TRBV29-1	TRBJ1-2	TGCAGCGTGAGGGGACAGCGAGCCTATGGCTACACCTTC	CSVRGQRAYGYTF
-	TRBD1	TRBV7-2	TRBJ2-7	TGTGCCAGCAGCCGATCCGGCACAGGGGACTACGAGCAGTACTTC	CASSRSGTGDYEQYF
many	-	TRBV27	TRBJ1-2	TGTGCCAGCAGTTTCGAGGGATACTATGGCTACACCTTC	CASSFEGYYGYTF
-	-	TRBV2	TRBJ1-2	TGTGCCAGCACCGAATGGGCAGGGGTAGATGGCTACACCTTC	CASTEWAGVDGYTF
-	TRBD1	TRBV10-3	TRBJ1-1	TGTGCCATCAGTTTTGGGACAGAGAACACTGAAGCTTTCTTT	CAISFGTENTEAFF
many	-	TRBV4-1	TRBJ2-1	TGCGCCAGCAGCCAAGATGAGCGAGGACCCTTCTACAATGAGCAGTTCTTC	CASSQDERGPFYNEQFF
-	-	TRBV19	TRBJ1-5	TGTGCCAGTAGTATGGTGACGGGTGGCAATCAGCCCCAGCATTTT	CASSMVTGGNQPQHF
-	-	TRBV24-1	TRBJ2-7	TGTGCCACCAGCTCAGATGTGGAGTCTTACGAGCAGTACTTC	CATSSDVESYEQYF
many	-	TRBV11-2	TRBJ2-3	TGTGCCAGCAGCCCGGGACCAAATCTTAGCACAGATACGCAGTATTTT	CASSPGPNLSTDTQYF
-	-	TRBV10-1	TRBJ2-5	TGCGCCAGCAGTGATCGGGTACAAGAGACCCAGTACTTC	CASSDRVQETQYF
once	-	TRBV11-2	TRBJ1-5	TGTGCCAGCAGCTTGAGTACAGGGAATCAGCCCCAGCATTTT	CASSLSTGNQPQHF
-	-	TRBV19	TRBJ1-6	TGTGCCAGTAGTATTGGACAAGGCCCCAATTCACCCCTCCACTTT	CASSIGQGPNSPLHF
many	TRBD1	TRBV30	TRBJ1-2	TGTGCCCGCCGACAGGGGAATGGCTACACCTTC	CARRQGNGYTF
-	TRBD1	TRBV10-3	TRBJ1-2	TGTGCCATCTCTTTGGGACAGGGACCCTATGGCTACACCTTC	CAISLGQGPYGYTF
many	-	TRBV3-1	TRBJ1-3	TGTGCCAGCAGCCAAGATCGGGCGGCTGGAAACACCATATATTTT	CASSQDRAAGNTIYF
-	TRBD2	TRBV15	TRBJ2-1	TGTGCCACCAGCAGGCCTAGCGGTCCCTACAATGAGCAGTTCTTC	CATSRPSGPYNEQFF
many	-	TRBV12-3/TRBV12-4	TRBJ2-7	TGTGCCAGCGGGGGACTTACCGCCTACGAGCAGTACTTC	CASGGLTAYEQYF
many	-	TRBV20-1	TRBJ2-1	TGCAGTGCTAGAGAGCAGAAGGGCCTGTACAATGAGCAGTTCTTC	CSAREQKGLYNEQFF
-	-	TRBV20-1	TRBJ2-1	TGCAGTGCTAGCCCCATTGGTAATGAGCAGTTCTTC	CSASPIGNEQFF
-	-	TRBV2	TRBJ2-2	TGTGCCAGCAGGGAAGGCACTTTGGGCGGGGAGCTGTTTTTT	CASREGTLGGELFF
-	-	TRBV7-9	TRBJ1-1	TGTGCCAGCAGCTGTCACAGGGTGAACACTGAAGCTTTCTTC	CASSCHRVNTEAFF
-	TRBD2	TRBV25-1	TRBJ2-7	TGTGCCAGCAGTGACAGCGGGAGTGGGTACGAGCAGTACTTC	CASSDSGSGYEQYF
-	-	TRBV29-1	TRBJ2-2	TGCAGCGTGCACTCAGGGGACAACGGGGAGCTGTTTTTT	CSVHSGDNGELFF
few	TRBD2	TRBV30	TRBJ2-3	TGTGCCTGGACAAGAAATAGCGGGAGAACAGATACGCAGTATTTT	CAWTRNSGRTDTQYF
-	-	TRBV5-1	TRBJ2-5	TGCGCCAGCAGCTTGGCGGCTCTCCAAGAGACCCAGTACTTC	CASSLAALQETQYF